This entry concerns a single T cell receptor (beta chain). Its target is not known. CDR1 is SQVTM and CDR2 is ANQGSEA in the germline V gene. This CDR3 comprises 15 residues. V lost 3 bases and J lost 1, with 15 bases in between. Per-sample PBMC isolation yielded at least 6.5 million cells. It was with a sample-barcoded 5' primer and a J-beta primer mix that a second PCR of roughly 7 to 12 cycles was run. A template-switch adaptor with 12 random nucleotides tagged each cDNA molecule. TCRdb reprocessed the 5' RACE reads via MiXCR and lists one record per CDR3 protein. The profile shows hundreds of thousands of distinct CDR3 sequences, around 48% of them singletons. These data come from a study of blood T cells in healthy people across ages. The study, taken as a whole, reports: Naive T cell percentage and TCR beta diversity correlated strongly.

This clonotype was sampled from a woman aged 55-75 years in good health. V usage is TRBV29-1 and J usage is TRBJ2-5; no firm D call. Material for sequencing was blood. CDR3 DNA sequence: TGCAGCGTTGAGCGTAGTAGTAGGCGCCAAGAGACCCAGTACTTC. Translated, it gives CSVERSSRRQETQYF.